The subject of this entry is one TCR beta chain. This record comes from a study of shared clonotypes between healthy human individuals. Produced via immunoSEQ multiplex PCR; TCRdb's table is partial and in-frame only. The table lists 470,000 or so clones, approximately 82% of them singletons. V gave up 4 bases and J gave up 5 bases, with 13 bases separating them. CDR1 SGHDT and CDR2 YYEEEE come from the germline V gene. The CDR3 totals 14 residues. Sequenced: PBMCs. This clonotype was obtained from a woman in her forties in good health. Some clones in this sample may be carry-over from other donors' samples. The chain combines TRBV5-6 with TRBJ2-4; tentatively, D is TRBD2 (5 bases). The CDR3 DNA is TGTGCCAGCAGCCAAGCATCCGGGGAAAACATTCAGTACTTC. It is translated as CASSQASGENIQYF.